Below are 15 T cell receptor beta chains sequenced from a single sample in a study of T cells in Graves' hyperthyroidism and ophthalmopathy (dated by TCRdb to about 2019). The method behind the library was multiplex PCR. The instrument given in TCRdb is Illumina HiSeq 2000. The TCR beta CDR3 regions were amplified from the RNA transcripts. A first-round RT-PCR of the TCR CDR3 used the HTBI primer set with the Qiagen OneStep RT-PCR kit. TCRdb handled the public reads itself, with Q25 trimming in fastp and clone calling in MiXCR, and kept productive beta chains. Under each unique CDR3 protein, matching rows form one entry showing the most common genes and DNA. Within this sample are 450,000 to 700,000 distinct CDR3 sequences, with roughly 46% of them counted one time only. The ten largest clones capture about 20% of the sample. Sample: peripheral blood or thyroid tissue (not recorded which). The source is an adult woman with Graves' disease, either hyperthyroidism or ophthalmopathy (not recorded which).

This clonotype showed up many times. V is TRBV5-1 and J is TRBJ2-5; perhaps TRBD2 as D (5 bases). Trimming cost V 5 bases and J 5 bases, with 16 bases left between them. There are 14 residues in the CDR3. The germline V gene has CDR1 SGHRS and CDR2 YFSETQ. The CDR3 nucleotides read TGCGCCAGCAGTTTTACGAGGGTGGAGGAGACCCAGTACTTC. This gives the protein CASSFTRVEETQYF.

This clonotype was counted at least ten times. J is TRBJ1-2 and V is TRBV20-1, with D unclear. Trimming left V 1 base short and J 2 bases short, with 5 bases between. The CDR3 contains 12 residues. Germline V lookup: CDR1 DFQATT, CDR2 SNEGSKA (reference sequence). CDR3: CSARVWNYGYTF. The CDR3 DNA reads TGCAGTGCTAGAGTCTGGAACTATGGCTACACCTTC.

V usage is TRBV2 and J usage is TRBJ1-1; D is perhaps TRBD1 (6 bases). The CDR3 consists of 14 residues. Germline lookup yields CDR1 SNHLY and CDR2 FYNNEI. In DNA form, the CDR3 reads TGTGCTAGAGGGGGATCGCGGGCGAACACTGAAGCTTTCTTT. It codes for CARGGSRANTEAFF.

This clonotype was counted a single time. Because it lacks the conserved phenylalanine or tryptophan at the end, this CDR3 is likely a read error. Because the CDR3's place on the DNA is in doubt, the DNA is left out and the CDR3 is given as listed by TCRdb. The J gene is TRBJ2-6, the V gene TRBV7-2; the table gives TRBD2 as D, unverified against the DNA. Inclusive of both ends, the CDR3 amounts to 10 amino acids. Per germline, CDR1 SGHTA and CDR2 FQGNSA. CDR3 region: CASSPPPGTS.

This clonotype was picked up many times. The J gene is TRBJ2-7, the V gene TRBV20-1, with D maybe TRBD1 (5 bases). In germline, CDR1 is DFQATT, CDR2 SNEGSKA (reference sequence). This CDR3 has 12 amino acids. The ends were cut back, 2 bases at V and 6 bases at J, with 11 bases in the middle. CDR3 sequence (DNA): TGCAGTGCTAGACCAGGGTCTGGCGAGCAGTACTTC. Its protein is CSARPGSGEQYF.

This clonotype appeared many times. The chain carries TRBV10-3 and TRBJ1-1; D gene ambiguous. Trimming removed 7 bases from V and 1 base from J, with 13 bases in between. The CDR3 loop spans 14 amino acids. Germline CDR1 is ENHRY and CDR2 is SYGVKD. CDR3 loop: CAIKKTGKNTEAFF. CDR3 nucleotide sequence: TGTGCCATCAAAAAAACGGGAAAGAACACTGAAGCTTTCTTT.

The chain is built from TRBV7-9 and TRBJ1-6, with 7 bases aligning to TRBD1. The CDR3 runs to 13 residues. The V and J ends lost 3 bases and 7 bases, in that order; junction bases with no gene match: 0. Germline assignment: CDR1 SEHNR and CDR2 FQNEAQ (reference sequence). CDR3 in amino acids: CASSLGQNSPLHF. Here the CDR3 DNA reads TGTGCCAGCAGCTTGGGACAGAATTCACCCCTCCACTTT.

This clonotype occurred many times. The chain has TRBV7-4 and TRBJ2-7; 9 nucleotides line up with TRBD1. J was trimmed by 2 bases and V by 5 bases; bases with no gene match: 7. The CDR3 sequence is 15 residues long. Germline loops: CDR1 SGHVT, CDR2 SQSDAQ. CDR3 amino acids: CASSRQTGGTYEQYF. The DNA of the CDR3 is TGTGCCAGCAGCCGGCAGACAGGGGGGACCTACGAGCAGTACTTC.

This clonotype was seen many times. This sequence joins TRBV7-2 and TRBJ2-2; D unclear. Trimming removed 1 base from V and 8 bases from J, with 8 bases in between. Germline loops: CDR1 SGHTA, CDR2 FQGNSA. The CDR3 covers 13 residues. The CDR3 nucleotides read TGTGCCAGCAGCTTAGTCTCGATGGGGGAGCTGTTTTTT. Translation: CASSLVSMGELFF.

Turning to this clonotype: A much larger clone lies a single base off, so this may be a read error. The gene calls are TRBV7-9 and TRBJ2-7; D ambiguous. Germline V gene sequence: CDR1 SEHNR, CDR2 FQNEAQ (reference sequence). V gave up 2 bases and J gave up 7 bases, with 21 bases separating them. The CDR3 contains 16 residues. CDR3: CASSLSVTAGFCEQYF. CDR3 nucleotide sequence: TGTGCCAGCAGCTTATCAGTAACCGCCGGATTTTGTGAGCAGTACTTC.

Comment on this clonotype: A junction end diverges from the germline sequence, so it may reflect a read error. The V and J genes are TRBV29-1 and TRBJ2-7; 9 bases map to TRBD1. The CDR3 is 13 amino acids. Germline V lookup: CDR1 SQVTM, CDR2 ANQGSEA. DNA for the CDR3: TGCAGCGTGGAAGCGGACAGGGGCTACGAGCAGTACTTC. It encodes CSVEADRGYEQYF.

This clonotype came up many times. This chain links TRBV7-9 with TRBJ2-7, with D tentatively TRBD2 (6 bases). Germline loops: CDR1 SEHNR, CDR2 FQNEAQ (reference sequence). V was pared by 5 bases and J by 6 bases, with 11 bases between. The CDR3 is made up of 12 amino acids. The CDR3 loop reads CASSKSGFEQYF. The CDR3 bases are TGTGCCAGCAGCAAAAGCGGGTTCGAGCAGTACTTC.

The chain has TRBV10-2 and TRBJ2-2; 7 bases align to TRBD1. The CDR3 is 16 residues long. Losses at the gene ends were 2 bases for V and 0 bases for J; bases not matched to a gene: 3. Germline CDR1 WSHSY, CDR2 SAAADI. The CDR3 here is CASSERQGSNTGELFF. DNA for the CDR3: TGCGCCAGCAGTGAGAGACAGGGTTCGAACACCGGGGAGCTGTTTTTT.

V and J are TRBV11-1 and TRBJ1-5; D is possibly TRBD1 (5 bases). The length of the CDR3 is 15 residues. From germline, CDR1 is SGHAT and CDR2 FQDESV (reference sequence). Deletions cut 6 bases from V and 3 bases from J, with 15 bases between. CDR3 nucleotides: TGTGCCAGCAGGCCGGGACCCCTCGTCAATCAGCCCCAGCATTTT. Its translation is CASRPGPLVNQPQHF.

The genes are TRBV14 and TRBJ2-3; D may be TRBD1 (6 bases). CDR3 size: 16 residues. Between the trimmed V and J ends, which lost 4 bases and 3 bases, there was a span of 17 bases. Germline V CDR1 and CDR2: SGHDN, FVKESK. CDR3 loop: CASSRDRFFGTDTQYF. The CDR3 DNA reads as TGTGCCAGCAGCCGCGACAGGTTTTTTGGAACAGATACGCAGTATTTT. The entire variable domain, with the rest obtained from reference TRBV14 and TRBJ2-3, is as follows: EAGVTQFPSHSVIEKGQTVTLRCDPISGHDNLYWYRRVMGKEIKFLLHFVKESKQDESGMPNNRFLAERTGGTYSTLKVQPAELEDSGVYFCASSRDRFFGTDTQYFGPGTRLTVL.